Below, 11 T cell receptor beta chains from the same sample are listed, as sequenced in a study of cytomegalovirus exposure and HLA in healthy donors. 13 Jbeta primers and 60 Vbeta primers were used for the PCR. Sequencing used immunoSEQ multiplex PCR; TCRdb keeps in-frame clones, though not all of them. The sample gives roughly 150,000 clones, about 75% of which show up once; 11% is in the top ten. The sample was PBMCs. These receptors originate from a man younger than 35 in good health and CMV-seropositive.

V is TRBV7-2 and J is TRBJ2-7; 14 bases are shared with TRBD2. With 3 bases clipped from V and 2 bases from J, the junction kept 6 bases outside the gene matches. This CDR3 has 17 residues. The germline CDR1 and CDR2 sequences are SGHTA and FQGNSA. The CDR3 DNA reads as TGTGCCAGCAGCTTTCGACTAGCGGGAGGGCCCCCCTACGAGCAGTACTTC. Amino acids: CASSFRLAGGPPYEQYF.

This chain's CDR3 is CASSPTVPGVTEAFF. CDR3 in DNA: TGTGCCAGCAGCCCTACCGTGCCAGGGGTTACTGAAGCTTTCTTT. The chain carries TRBV7-3 and TRBJ1-1, with TRBD1 as a possible D gene (6 bases). The CDR3 length is 15 residues. Germline-derived CDR1 and CDR2 are SGHTA and FQGTGA. V was clipped by 5 bases and J by 5 bases, with 18 bases between them. Using reference TRBV7-3 and TRBJ1-1 for the parts outside the CDR3, the full variable domain is GAGVSQTPSNKVTEKGKYVELRCDPISGHTALYWYRQSLGQGPEFLIYFQGTGAADDSGLPNDRFFAVRPEGSVSTLKIQRTERGDSAVYLCASSPTVPGVTEAFFGQGTRLTVV.

V is TRBV30 and J is TRBJ1-1, with D tentatively TRBD1 (6 bases). This CDR3 contains 16 residues. The germline V gene has CDR1 GTSNPN and CDR2 SVGIG (reference sequence). V dropped 4 bases and J dropped 1 base, with 19 bases sitting between them. The CDR3 region is CAWNDLAGVRNTEAFF. Here the CDR3 DNA reads TGTGCCTGGAACGATTTGGCAGGGGTACGGAACACTGAAGCTTTCTTT.

J is TRBJ1-1 and V is TRBV14; D unresolved. The CDR3 is 14 residues long. The V end was cut by 4 bases, the J end by 0 bases, with 9 bases between. Per the germline V gene, CDR1 is SGHDN and CDR2 is FVKESK. The chain's CDR3 is CASSLPGMNTEAFF. DNA of the CDR3: TGTGCCAGCAGCCTCCCGGGGATGAACACTGAAGCTTTCTTT.

The chain uses TRBV28 and TRBJ2-3; D might be TRBD2 (7 bases). In germline, CDR1 is MDHEN, CDR2 SYDVKM. The CDR3 loop spans 18 amino acids. Trimming took off 4 bases at V and 2 bases at J, with 22 bases between the two ends. This CDR3 is CASSSLAGASGHTDTQYF. DNA of the CDR3: TGTGCCAGCAGTTCCCTCGCGGGGGCTAGCGGACACACAGATACGCAGTATTTT. Drawing the rest from reference TRBV28 and TRBJ2-3, the complete variable domain is DVKVTQSSRYLVKRTGEKVFLECVQDMDHENMFWYRQDPGLGLRLIYFSYDVKMKEKGDIPEGYSVSREKKERFSLILESASTNQTSMYLCASSSLAGASGHTDTQYFGPGTRLTVL.

The chain employs TRBV28 and TRBJ2-7, with TRBD2 identical over 8 bases. Germline CDR1 reads MDHEN; CDR2 reads SYDVKM. The CDR3 is 15 residues long. The J segment lost 4 bases and the V segment lost 5 bases, leaving 10 bases of the junction unmatched. In nucleotides, the CDR3 is TGTGCCAGCAGTCGGCTAACGGGAGGGCTTTACGAGCAGTACTTC. Its protein product is CASSRLTGGLYEQYF.

V gene TRBV11-2 combines with J gene TRBJ1-2; D gene unclear. The V and J ends lost 1 base and 4 bases respectively, with 13 bases between them. The CDR3 length is 15 residues. CDR1 is SGHAT and CDR2 is FQNNGV in the germline V gene. CDR3 region: CASSLGVRAGYGYTF. CDR3 bases: TGTGCCAGCAGCTTAGGGGTCCGGGCGGGCTATGGCTACACCTTC. Full variable domain (rest looked up from reference TRBV11-2 and TRBJ1-2): EAGVAQSPRYKIIEKRQSVAFWCNPISGHATLYWYQQILGQGPKLLIQFQNNGVVDDSQLPKDRFSAERLKGVDSTLKIQPAKLEDSAVYLCASSLGVRAGYGYTFGSGTRLTVV.

The rearrangement links TRBV27 to TRBJ2-5, with TRBD1 as a possible D gene (6 bases). Trimming shortened V by 4 bases and J by 4 bases, and 22 bases separated the two germline ends. Germline CDR1 and CDR2: MNHEY and SMNVEV (reference sequence). CDR3 length: 17 residues. The chain's CDR3 is CASSSALSRGLGETQYF. The CDR3 nucleotides read TGTGCCAGCAGTTCCGCCCTCTCGAGGGGGTTAGGAGAGACCCAGTACTTC.

The genes are TRBV7-2 and TRBJ2-3; 7 bases align to TRBD1. This CDR3 region has 12 residues. The germline V gene encodes CDR1 SGHTA and CDR2 FQGNSA. V was pared by 5 bases and J by 10 bases, with 6 bases of the junction left unmatched. Written as DNA, the CDR3 is TGTGCCAGCAGCCAGGGGGTTGAGGCGCAGTATTTT. Protein sequence: CASSQGVEAQYF.

The chain couples TRBV10-2 to TRBJ2-3; D is ambiguous. Germline V lookup: CDR1 WSHSY, CDR2 SAAADI. The germline V and J ends were trimmed by 7 bases and 5 bases, with 7 bases remaining between them. This CDR3 region has 11 residues. CDR3 in DNA: TGCGCCAGCAAGGAGAGAGATACGCAGTATTTT. Protein sequence: CASKERDTQYF.

V usage is TRBV29-1 and J usage is TRBJ2-1; a weak D match, TRBD2 (7 bases). This CDR3 has 14 residues. CDR1 is SQVTM, CDR2 ANQGSEA, per germline. V shed 7 bases and J shed 4 bases, with 17 bases lying between them. The CDR3 region is CSAKEGGGYNEQFF. The CDR3 DNA sequence: TGCAGCGCGAAGGAGGGGGGGGGATACAATGAGCAGTTCTTC.